The 16 T cell receptor beta chains below come from one sample, sequenced in a study of cytomegalovirus exposure and HLA in healthy donors. Vbeta (60) and Jbeta (13) primers were used in the PCR. Profiled with immunoSEQ multiplex PCR; TCRdb holds only in-frame clones, not every one. The sample gives about 210,000 clones, 70% to 90% of which show up once; 0.24% is in the top ten. Sequences were obtained from PBMCs. These receptors came from a girl aged 2-10 years in good health and CMV-seronegative.

The chain is built from TRBV4-1 and TRBJ2-7, with D possibly matching TRBD2 (7 bases). In germline, CDR1 is MGHRA, CDR2 YSYEKL. This CDR3 contains 17 residues. Trimming shortened V by 2 bases and J by 0 bases, and 17 bases separated the two germline ends. The CDR3 loop reads CASSQRTLADSSYEQYF. Written as DNA, the CDR3 is TGCGCCAGCAGCCAACGAACTCTAGCGGACAGCTCCTACGAGCAGTACTTC.

The chain carries TRBV6-5 and TRBJ1-1; D remains ambiguous. Germline V gene sequence: CDR1 MNHEY, CDR2 SVGAGI. V gave up 6 bases and J gave up 0 bases, with 8 bases separating them. This CDR3 is built from 13 residues. The DNA for the CDR3 is TGTGCCAGCAGGGTGAGCATGAACACTGAAGCTTTCTTT. It encodes CASRVSMNTEAFF.

This sequence joins TRBV5-4 and TRBJ2-2; D is uncertain. Germline CDR1 and CDR2: SGHNT and YYREEE (reference sequence). The V end was cut by 1 base, the J end by 3 bases, with 10 bases between. There are 15 residues in the CDR3. This CDR3 reads CASSLYAEDTGELFF. CDR3 DNA: TGTGCCAGCAGCTTGTATGCAGAGGACACCGGGGAGCTGTTTTTT.

This chain's CDR3 is CASSPGRNTEAFF. The CDR3 DNA is TGTGCCAGCAGCCCTGGGCGTAACACTGAAGCTTTCTTT. The rearrangement links TRBV7-6 to TRBJ1-1; D gene ambiguous. Deletions cut 5 bases from V and 2 bases from J, with 9 bases between. This CDR3 region has 13 residues. The germline V gene encodes CDR1 SGHVS and CDR2 FNYEAQ.

The chain recombines TRBV6-6 with TRBJ1-2, with D maybe TRBD1 (5 bases). Deletions cut 0 bases from V and 8 bases from J, with 10 bases between. The germline V gene has CDR1 MNHNY and CDR2 SVGAGI (reference sequence). CDR3 size: 13 residues. The CDR3 DNA sequence: TGTGCCAGCAGTTACTCAAAGGGGTTCGGCTACACCTTC. It specifies CASSYSKGFGYTF.

The chain links TRBV6-5 to TRBJ2-1; TRBD1 aligns across 9 bases. The CDR3 runs to 13 residues. Per the germline V gene, CDR1 is MNHEY and CDR2 is SVGAGI. V lost 7 bases and J lost 10; bases outside the gene matches: 8. The CDR3 DNA is TGTGCCAGCACTCGGGACAGGGTGGGGGAGCAGTTCTTC. It yields the protein CASTRDRVGEQFF.

The CDR3: CASSLETGVRNQPQHF. DNA of the CDR3: TGTGCCAGCAGCTTGGAAACGGGTGTACGCAATCAGCCCCAGCATTTT. The chain recombines TRBV5-8 with TRBJ1-5; no clear D gene. Germline V CDR1 and CDR2: SGHTS, YDEGEE. Trimming took off 0 bases at V and 2 bases at J, with 12 bases between the two ends. The CDR3 contains 16 residues. Looking up the rest from reference TRBV5-8 and TRBJ1-5 gives the full variable domain: EAGVTQSPTHLIKTRGQQATLRCSPISGHTSVYWYQQALGLGLQFLLWYDEGEERNRGNFPPRFSGRQFPNYSSELNVNALELEDSALYLCASSLETGVRNQPQHFGDGTRLSIL.

The V and J genes are TRBV30 and TRBJ2-6, with D possibly matching TRBD1 (6 bases). The germline CDR1 and CDR2 sequences are GTSNPN and SVGIG (reference sequence). With 1 base removed from V and 4 bases from J, the gap between germline ends came to 14 bases. The CDR3 sequence is 16 residues long. Written as DNA, the CDR3 is TGTGCCTGGAGTGGCAACAGGGCATCCGGGGCCAACGTCCTGACTTTC. Translation gives CAWSGNRASGANVLTF.

The chain is built from TRBV11-2 and TRBJ2-3; D perhaps matches TRBD1 (6 bases). The germline CDR1 and CDR2 sequences are SGHAT and FQNNGV. Between the trimmed V and J ends, which lost 6 bases and 9 bases, there was a span of 13 bases. The CDR3 has 12 amino acids. The CDR3 DNA follows: TGTGCCAGCAGTCCTCCGAGGGGGACGCAGTATTTT. Translated: CASSPPRGTQYF.

This rearrangement joins TRBV9 to TRBJ1-1, with D tentatively TRBD1 (5 bases). Per the germline V gene, CDR1 is SGDLS and CDR2 is YYNGEE. Deletions cut 4 bases from V and 1 base from J, with 11 bases between. There are 14 residues in the CDR3. The CDR3 here is CASSPQGPNTEAFF. DNA of the CDR3: TGTGCCAGCAGCCCCCAGGGCCCGAACACTGAAGCTTTCTTT.

The chain links TRBV9 to TRBJ1-2; D ambiguous. This CDR3 is 11 amino acids long. Trimming pared 3 bases from V and 2 bases from J, leaving 2 bases between. Germline CDR1 and CDR2: SGDLS and YYNGEE. The CDR3 nucleotides read TGTGCCAGCAGCGCAAACTATGGCTACACCTTC. It is translated as CASSANYGYTF.

The chain recombines TRBV9 with TRBJ2-4, with TRBD1 identical over 12 bases. The germline CDR1 and CDR2 sequences are SGDLS and YYNGEE. The length of the CDR3 is 15 residues. Losses at the gene ends were 4 bases for V and 7 bases for J; bases not matched to a gene: 6. The CDR3 coding sequence is TGTGCCAGCAGCACCGGGACAGGGGGCGGGAACATTCAGTACTTC. Translated: CASSTGTGGGNIQYF.

Here the CDR3 DNA reads TGTGCCAGCAGTGAATGGGGGGAAAGCTATGGCTACACCTTC. Translating gives CASSEWGESYGYTF. This chain links TRBV25-1 with TRBJ1-2; D is perhaps TRBD1 (5 bases). The CDR3 runs to 14 residues. From germline, CDR1 is MGHDK and CDR2 SYGVNS. V was trimmed by 1 base and J by 4 bases, leaving 10 bases between them.

This clone turned up a few times. The CDR3 reads CASSQGWTEAFF. DNA for the CDR3: TGTGCCAGCAGCCAGGGTTGGACTGAAGCTTTCTTT. The chain recombines TRBV2 with TRBJ1-1; possible D gene TRBD1, 5 bases. Trimming took 6 bases from V and 5 from J, leaving 10 bases between them. Germline CDR1 is SNHLY and CDR2 is FYNNEI. The CDR3 contains 12 residues.

This clone was observed a single time. J is TRBJ2-3 and V is TRBV6-5, with D uncertain. The V and J ends lost 4 bases and 1 base respectively, with 12 bases between them. There are 15 residues in the CDR3. Germline CDR1 is MNHEY and CDR2 is SVGAGI. For the CDR3, the DNA is TGTGCCAGCAGTTGGGCTTACTCCGGCACAGATACGCAGTATTTT. Its protein is CASSWAYSGTDTQYF.

V is TRBV6-1 and J is TRBJ2-5, with TRBD1 as a possible D gene (6 bases). CDR3 length equals 14 residues. Germline V gene lookup returns CDR1 MNHNS and CDR2 SASEGT. Trimming left V 7 bases short and J 6 bases short, with 18 bases between. As DNA, the CDR3 is TGTGCCAGCACCAAACCGCAGACAGGTCAGACCCAGTACTTC. Its translation is CASTKPQTGQTQYF.